These 17 T cell receptor beta chains originate from one sample sequenced in a study of blood T cell repertoires in COVID-19. Sequencing was performed with immunoSEQ multiplex PCR; in TCRdb, only in-frame clones are kept and a portion is missing. The table records more than 200,000 clones, under 90% of them present only once. Sequenced sample: peripheral blood. These receptors were collected from a woman older than 75 with COVID-19, enrolled during active disease.

This clone was observed a single time. The V gene is TRBV30, the J gene TRBJ2-1, with a tentative D call TRBD2 (6 bases). V was pared by 7 bases and J by 7 bases, with 23 bases between. CDR1 is GTSNPN and CDR2 is SVGIG in the germline V gene (reference sequence). The CDR3 length is 15 residues. In DNA form, the CDR3 reads TGTGCCTCCCAAGGGCGGGGCTCTAAAAGGAATGAGCAGTTCTTC. It codes for CASQGRGSKRNEQFF.

The chain uses TRBV5-1 and TRBJ1-5, with D maybe TRBD1 (6 bases). Trimming shortened V by 4 bases and J by 1 base, and 12 bases separated the two germline ends. The CDR3 is made up of 15 amino acids. CDR1 and CDR2 (germline): SGHRS, YFSETQ. The CDR3 nucleotides read TGCGCCAGCAGCAAGGACAGCCCAAGCAATCAGCCCCAGCATTTT. Residues: CASSKDSPSNQPQHF.

This clone was recorded once. This chain links TRBV11-2 with TRBJ2-3; 11 bases agree with TRBD2. The CDR3 is made up of 18 amino acids. The ends lost 0 bases at V and 0 bases at J; junction bases unmatched: 5. The germline V gene encodes CDR1 SGHAT and CDR2 FQNNGV. The CDR3 is CASSLDPLAGASTDTQYF. The CDR3 DNA is TGTGCCAGCAGCTTAGATCCACTAGCGGGGGCTAGCACAGATACGCAGTATTTT.

The gene calls are TRBV5-8 and TRBJ2-2; 9 nucleotides agree with TRBD1. The CDR3 extends over 15 amino acids. Germline lookup yields CDR1 SGHTS and CDR2 YDEGEE. The V gene end was trimmed by 3 bases and the J gene end by 4 bases; junction bases not matched to a gene: 4. The CDR3 protein is CASSSGQGSTGELFF. Here the CDR3 DNA reads TGTGCCAGCAGCTCAGGACAGGGGAGCACCGGGGAGCTGTTTTTT. Combining the CDR3 with reference TRBV5-8 and TRBJ2-2 gives the whole variable domain EAGVTQSPTHLIKTRGQQATLRCSPISGHTSVYWYQQALGLGLQFLLWYDEGEERNRGNFPPRFSGRQFPNYSSELNVNALELEDSALYLCASSSGQGSTGELFFGEGSRLTVL.

CDR3 residues: CASSYSAGNTEAFF. The CDR3 region has the DNA TGTGCCAGCAGTTACTCGGCAGGGAACACTGAAGCTTTCTTT. The chain carries TRBV6-6 and TRBJ1-1; D gene unclear. V dropped 0 bases and J dropped 1 base, with 6 bases sitting between them. Germline assignment: CDR1 MNHNY and CDR2 SVGAGI (reference sequence). The CDR3 runs to 14 residues.

The rearrangement links TRBV3-1 (or the pseudogene TRBV3-2) to TRBJ1-6, with D tentatively TRBD1 (5 bases). This CDR3 comprises 13 residues. Germline CDR1 reads LGHDT; CDR2 reads YNNKEL (reference sequence). V was clipped by 4 bases and J by 6 bases, with 7 bases between them. CDR3 in DNA: TGTGCCAGCAGCCGGCAGGGTAATTCACCCCTCCACTTT. Residues: CASSRQGNSPLHF.

The chain combines TRBV5-4 with TRBJ2-1; 12 nucleotides match TRBD2. Germline V gene data show CDR1 as SGHNT and CDR2 as YYREEE (reference sequence). This CDR3 has 16 residues. J lost 5 bases, V lost 0 bases, and 3 bases had no gene match. CDR3 residues: CASSLVGLAGNNEQFF. CDR3 DNA sequence: TGTGCCAGCAGCTTGGTAGGACTAGCGGGAAACAATGAGCAGTTCTTC.

This chain joins TRBV3-1 (or the pseudogene TRBV3-2) and TRBJ1-1; 8 nucleotides line up with TRBD1. CDR3 length: 14 residues. Trimming cost V 7 bases and J 5 bases; bases outside gene matches: 9. CDR1 is LGHDT, CDR2 YNNKEL, per germline (reference sequence). The DNA of the CDR3 is TGTGCCAGCACCGAACAGGGGGGGGTAACTGAAGCTTTCTTT. Amino acids: CASTEQGGVTEAFF.

A few counts support this clone. The chain recombines TRBV29-1 with TRBJ2-3, with TRBD2 matching over 11 bases. The CDR3 runs to 16 residues. Germline V gene sequence: CDR1 SQVTM, CDR2 ANQGSEA. The ends lost 3 bases at V and 4 bases at J; junction bases unmatched: 9. The CDR3 reads CSVEKQLAGGPDTQYF. CDR3 DNA: TGCAGCGTTGAGAAGCAGCTAGCGGGGGGTCCAGATACGCAGTATTTT.

To note about this clone: Other DNA sequences from this sample encode an identical CDR3 as well. The chain combines TRBV5-4 with TRBJ1-1; 7 bases are shared with TRBD1. The CDR3 contains 14 residues. The trim removed 4 bases at V and 0 bases at J, leaving 3 bases unmatched. Germline loops: CDR1 SGHNT, CDR2 YYREEE (reference sequence). DNA of the CDR3: TGTGCCAGCAGCAGGGGACAGATGAACACTGAAGCTTTCTTT. Amino acids: CASSRGQMNTEAFF.

This chain connects TRBV6-6 to TRBJ2-3; 9 bases align to TRBD2. Looked up from germline, CDR1 is MNHNY and CDR2 is SVGAGI (reference sequence). V shed 8 bases, J shed 6 bases, and the junction held 6 bases outside the gene matches. The CDR3 contains 13 residues. CDR3: CASAGGRVDTQYF. CDR3 sequence (DNA): TGTGCCAGCGCGGGGGGGAGGGTGGATACGCAGTATTTT.

The rearrangement uses TRBV2 and TRBJ1-1; the match to TRBD1 covers 12 bases. The CDR3 totals 16 residues. Losses at the gene ends were 6 bases for V and 4 bases for J; bases not matched to a gene: 9. CDR1 SNHLY and CDR2 FYNNEI come from the germline V gene. The CDR3 DNA reads TGTGCCAGCAGGGCCGGGACAGGGGGCGTAAGCACTGAAGCTTTCTTT. Translation: CASRAGTGGVSTEAFF.

The V call is TRBV29-1, the J call TRBJ2-4, with D possibly TRBD2 on 6 matching bases. Trimming took off 4 bases at V and 8 bases at J, with 9 bases between the two ends. CDR3 length: 11 amino acids. Germline CDR1 SQVTM, CDR2 ANQGSEA. The CDR3, as DNA: TGCAGCGTTGGAGGGGAGGACATTCAGTACTTC. Translating it yields CSVGGEDIQYF.

The rearrangement links TRBV5-1 to TRBJ1-3; D is perhaps TRBD1 (5 bases). This CDR3 is built from 18 residues. Germline CDR1 SGHRS, CDR2 YFSETQ. V was trimmed by 0 bases and J by 0 bases, leaving 16 bases between them. CDR3 bases: TGCGCCAGCAGCTTGGTGGGGGGTACGTCTTTCTCTGGAAACACCATATATTTT. This codes for CASSLVGGTSFSGNTIYF. The full variable domain, in which reference TRBV5-1 and TRBJ1-3 provide the parts outside the CDR3, is KAGVTQTPRYLIKTRGQQVTLSCSPISGHRSVSWYQQTPGQGLQFLFEYFSETQRNKGNFPGRFSGRQFSNSRSEMNVSTLELGDSALYLCASSLVGGTSFSGNTIYFGEGSWLTVV.

The V call is TRBV4-2, the J call TRBJ1-2; no clear D. This CDR3 is built from 13 residues. Trimming shortened V by 3 bases and J by 9 bases, and 14 bases separated the two germline ends. Germline V gene data show CDR1 as LGHNA and CDR2 as YNFKEQ. The CDR3: CASSQPGELSYTF. CDR3 DNA sequence: TGTGCCAGCAGCCAGCCCGGGGAGTTGAGCTACACCTTC.

This clone has more than one count but fewer than ten. The chain uses TRBV27 and TRBJ2-2; TRBD1 matches 7 bases. CDR1 and CDR2 from the germline V gene are MNHEY and SMNVEV (reference sequence). The CDR3 extends over 15 amino acids. After removal of 5 bases from V and 5 bases from J, the junction contained 8 bases not matched to a gene. DNA of the CDR3: TGTGCCAGCAGTCCCTGGCAGGGGGAGACCGGGGAGCTGTTTTTT. This encodes CASSPWQGETGELFF.

The V call is TRBV5-8, the J call TRBJ2-1; D perhaps matches TRBD2 (6 bases). The germline V and J ends were trimmed by 4 bases and 3 bases, with 8 bases remaining between them. The CDR3 consists of 13 residues. The germline gives CDR1 SGHTS, CDR2 YDEGEE. The CDR3 region is CASSRDFYNEQFF. The CDR3, as DNA: TGTGCCAGCAGCCGGGACTTCTACAATGAGCAGTTCTTC.